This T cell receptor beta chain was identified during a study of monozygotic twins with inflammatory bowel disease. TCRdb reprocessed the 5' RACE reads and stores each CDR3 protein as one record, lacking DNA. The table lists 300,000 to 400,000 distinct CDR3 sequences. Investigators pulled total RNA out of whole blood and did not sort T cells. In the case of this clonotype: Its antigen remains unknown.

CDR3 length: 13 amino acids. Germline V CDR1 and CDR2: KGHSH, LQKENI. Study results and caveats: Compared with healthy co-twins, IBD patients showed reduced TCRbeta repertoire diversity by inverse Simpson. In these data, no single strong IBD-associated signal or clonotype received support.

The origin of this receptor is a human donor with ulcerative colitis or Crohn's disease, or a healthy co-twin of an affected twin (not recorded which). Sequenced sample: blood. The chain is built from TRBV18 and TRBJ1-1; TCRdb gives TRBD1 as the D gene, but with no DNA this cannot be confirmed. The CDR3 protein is CASSDRGTTEAFF.